A single sample is the source of the 11 T cell receptor beta chains below, sequenced in a study of T cells after yellow fever vaccination. Each CDR3 protein is one row after TCRdb ran MiXCR on the 5' RACE reads. Found here are about 350,000 distinct CDR3 sequences, around 12% of them singletons; the top ten hold 3% to 4%. The starting material was CD4+ T cells sorted from PBMCs, obtained 15 days after the yellow fever booster vaccination. Every receptor here comes from a man younger than 35 who received the YFV17D yellow fever vaccine.

This clonotype was recorded many times. The chain uses TRBV7-6 and TRBJ2-2, with a possible D match to TRBD1 (6 bases). The CDR3 runs 14 residues. Deletions cut 1 base from V and 5 bases from J, with 8 bases between. CDR1 is SGHVS and CDR2 is FNYEAQ in the germline V gene. CDR3 bases: TGTGCCAGCAGCTTAGGAGGGGGAACCGGGGAGCTGTTTTTT. This translates into CASSLGGGTGELFF.

This sequence joins TRBV7-9 and TRBJ2-3; D perhaps matches TRBD2 (5 bases). The V end was cut by 0 bases, the J end by 5 bases, with 15 bases between. Germline lookup yields CDR1 SEHNR and CDR2 FQNEAQ (reference sequence). The CDR3 totals 16 residues. The CDR3 sequence: CASSLAEVRRLDTQYF. CDR3 DNA sequence: TGTGCCAGCAGCTTAGCGGAGGTCAGGCGGCTAGATACGCAGTATTTT.

This clonotype was picked up many times. The V call is TRBV11-2, the J call TRBJ1-4, with TRBD1 matching over 7 bases. CDR1 and CDR2 from the germline V gene are SGHAT and FQNNGV. This CDR3 comprises 13 residues. Trimming cost V 5 bases and J 8 bases; bases outside gene matches: 5. The CDR3 loop reads CASSPDRAEKLFF. In DNA, the CDR3 is TGTGCCAGCAGCCCTGACAGGGCAGAAAAACTGTTTTTT.

The chain recombines TRBV20-1 with TRBJ2-7, with a tentative D call TRBD1 (6 bases). The CDR3 has 11 residues. CDR1 is DFQATT, CDR2 SNEGSKA, per germline (reference sequence). V lost 6 bases and J 6 bases, leaving 12 bases between the germline ends. This CDR3 reads CSAKTGFEQYV. As DNA, the CDR3 is TGCAGTGCAAAGACAGGATTCGAGCAGTACGTC.

This clonotype was detected ten times or more. The chain has TRBV28 and TRBJ2-3; 8 bases agree with TRBD2. CDR3 length: 15 amino acids. Germline loops: CDR1 MDHEN, CDR2 SYDVKM. Unmatched junction bases numbered 3, after V lost 3 bases and J lost 1 base. The DNA for the CDR3 is TGTGCCAGCAGTTTTTTTAGCGGGGGCACAGATACGCAGTATTTT. Its translation is CASSFFSGGTDTQYF. Supplemented by reference TRBV28 and TRBJ2-3, the full variable domain reads DVKVTQSSRYLVKRTGEKVFLECVQDMDHENMFWYRQDPGLGLRLIYFSYDVKMKEKGDIPEGYSVSREKKERFSLILESASTNQTSMYLCASSFFSGGTDTQYFGPGTRLTVL.

The chain has TRBV11-3 and TRBJ2-1, with D possibly matching TRBD1 (7 bases). CDR3 length equals 14 residues. Germline V CDR1 and CDR2: SGHNT, YENEEA. The V and J ends lost 3 bases and 6 bases respectively, with 12 bases between them. In nucleotides, the CDR3 is TGTGCCAGCAGCTTGCAGGGGGGACCCAATGAGCAGTTCTTC. It specifies CASSLQGGPNEQFF.

Many counts were recorded for this clonotype. The chain recombines TRBV7-2 with TRBJ2-7, with D possibly called TRBD1 or TRBD2 (5 bases each). Germline values: CDR1 SGHTA, CDR2 FQGNSA. V lost 4 bases and J lost 6, with 19 bases in between. The CDR3 length is 15 residues. The DNA of the CDR3 is TGTGCCAGCAGCTCCAGGGACGTAACAATGGTCGAGCAGTACTTC. Residues: CASSSRDVTMVEQYF.

This clonotype has a count of ten or more. The CDR3 spells CASSLGPGNTIYF. The CDR3 DNA reads TGTGCCAGCAGCTTGGGCCCGGGAAACACCATATATTTT. The chain combines TRBV7-3 with TRBJ1-3; D gene uncertain. The V and J ends lost 3 bases and 4 bases respectively, with 7 bases between them. Germline V lookup: CDR1 SGHTA, CDR2 FQGTGA. The CDR3 length is 13 residues.

This clonotype was seen a handful of times. This chain links TRBV20-1 with TRBJ2-5; TRBD2 agrees at 14 bases. Germline V CDR1 and CDR2: DFQATT, SNEGSKA (reference sequence). The CDR3 extends over 17 amino acids. V was clipped by 5 bases and J by 5 bases; unmatched bases: 13. The CDR3 nucleotides read TGCAGTGCTCCCCTGGGACTAGCGGGGGCCTCAAGGGAGACCCAGTACTTC. Translating gives CSAPLGLAGASRETQYF.

This clonotype showed up just a few times. CDR3 DNA sequence: TGTGCCAGCAGTCTAAACGCCGGAAACACCATATATTTT. The encoded protein is CASSLNAGNTIYF. The chain recombines TRBV7-9 with TRBJ1-3; D remains unclear. The CDR3 is 13 amino acids. Trimming removed 6 bases at V and 4 bases at J, with 10 bases between. Germline lookup yields CDR1 SEHNR and CDR2 FQNEAQ (reference sequence). The full variable domain, in which reference TRBV7-9 and TRBJ1-3 provide the parts outside the CDR3, is DTGVSQNPRHKITKRGQNVTFRCDPISEHNRLYWYRQTLGQGPEFLTYFQNEAQLEKSRLLSDRFSAERPKGSFSTLEIQRTEQGDSAMYLCASSLNAGNTIYFGEGSWLTVV.

The rearrangement uses TRBV5-1 and TRBJ2-5; D remains ambiguous. Looked up from germline, CDR1 is SGHRS and CDR2 is YFSETQ. Trimming took 5 bases from V and 0 from J, leaving 11 bases between them. The length of the CDR3 is 14 residues. The CDR3 loop is CASSRNPYQETQYF. In DNA form, the CDR3 reads TGCGCCAGCAGTCGAAATCCGTACCAAGAGACCCAGTACTTC. Combining the CDR3 with reference TRBV5-1 and TRBJ2-5 gives the whole variable domain KAGVTQTPRYLIKTRGQQVTLSCSPISGHRSVSWYQQTPGQGLQFLFEYFSETQRNKGNFPGRFSGRQFSNSRSEMNVSTLELGDSALYLCASSRNPYQETQYFGPGTRLLVL.